Listed below are T cell receptor beta chains from one sample, sequenced in a study of OX40 agonist ivuxolimab in advanced cancers. TCRdb keeps only in-frame clones here, not all; method: immunoSEQ multiplex PCR. In the table there are about 94,000 clones, about nine tenths of which are singletons. Source: CD4+ or CD8+ T cells sorted from blood, taken in a trial of the OX40 agonist ivuxolimab. Receptors were obtained from an adult with an advanced solid tumor such as melanoma, head and neck, liver or kidney cancer. Both conserved end residues are part of each CDR3. A D gene is named only where the DNA matches it firmly. Clone size is given for some rows only: seen once, a few or many times, or a class if the clone is expanded.

abundance: NA
v_gene: TRBV11-2
d_gene: TRBD2
j_gene: TRBJ2-7
CDR3nt: TGTGCCAGCAGCTTAGCGGGGGGGCCTATTTACGAGCAGTACTTC
CDR3aa: CASSLAGGPIYEQYF

abundance: NA
v_gene: TRBV5-1
d_gene: NA
j_gene: TRBJ1-2
CDR3nt: TGCGCCAGCAGCCTCGACAGGATCAACTATGGCTACACCTTC
CDR3aa: CASSLDRINYGYTF

abundance: NA
v_gene: TRBV4-1
d_gene: TRBD1
j_gene: TRBJ1-5
CDR3nt: TGCGCCAGCAGCCAAGCGGGCGGGACAGGGAATCAGCCCCAGCATTTT
CDR3aa: CASSQAGGTGNQPQHF

abundance: few
v_gene: TRBV19
d_gene: NA
j_gene: TRBJ2-2
CDR3nt: TGTGCCAGTAGTAAGCACCCCAGTAGCACGAACACCGGGGAGCTGTTTTTT
CDR3aa: CASSKHPSSTNTGELFF

abundance: NA
v_gene: TRBV4-1
d_gene: NA
j_gene: TRBJ1-1
CDR3nt: TGCGCCAGCAGCCTTGAACGTGGGGGGCGCCGGATGAACACTGAAGCTTTCTTT
CDR3aa: CASSLERGGRRMNTEAFF

abundance: NA
v_gene: TRBV6-5
d_gene: NA
j_gene: TRBJ1-1
CDR3nt: TGTGCCAGCAGTTGGACCGGGACACAGAACACTGAAGCTTTCTTT
CDR3aa: CASSWTGTQNTEAFF

abundance: NA
v_gene: TRBV9
d_gene: NA
j_gene: TRBJ1-6
CDR3nt: TGTGCCAGCAGCGCTCTTGACGGGGGTGATTCACCCCTCCACTTT
CDR3aa: CASSALDGGDSPLHF

abundance: NA
v_gene: TRBV7-2
d_gene: TRBD2
j_gene: TRBJ2-7
CDR3nt: TGTGCCAGCAGCCCCGGGACTAGCGGCTACGAGCAGTACTTC
CDR3aa: CASSPGTSGYEQYF

abundance: NA
v_gene: TRBV9
d_gene: NA
j_gene: TRBJ2-3
CDR3nt: TGTGCCAGCAGCGCTCGGGACTCCACAGATACGCAGTATTTT
CDR3aa: CASSARDSTDTQYF

abundance: NA
v_gene: TRBV10-3
d_gene: TRBD2
j_gene: TRBJ2-2
CDR3nt: TGTGCCATCAGGACTAGCGGGGGCCTGAACACCGGGGAGCTGTTTTTT
CDR3aa: CAIRTSGGLNTGELFF

abundance: NA
v_gene: TRBV27
d_gene: TRBD1
j_gene: TRBJ1-1
CDR3nt: TGTGCCACCGCGGACAGGGGTTTTGTCACTGAAGCTTTCTTT
CDR3aa: CATADRGFVTEAFF

abundance: once
v_gene: TRBV27
d_gene: NA
j_gene: TRBJ2-3
CDR3nt: TGTGCCAGCGGAAGGAGCACAGATACGCAGTATTTT
CDR3aa: CASGRSTDTQYF

abundance: NA
v_gene: TRBV7-8
d_gene: NA
j_gene: TRBJ1-1
CDR3nt: TGTGCCAGCAGCTTAGGATTACAGCCCGGCACTGAAGCTTTCTTT
CDR3aa: CASSLGLQPGTEAFF

abundance: NA
v_gene: TRBV15
d_gene: NA
j_gene: TRBJ1-2
CDR3nt: TGTGCCACCAGCAGCGGACCGAGAGCTAACTATGGCTACACCTTC
CDR3aa: CATSSGPRANYGYTF

abundance: NA
v_gene: TRBV18
d_gene: NA
j_gene: TRBJ2-7
CDR3nt: TGTGCCAGCTCAACAGACTACGAGCAGTACTTC
CDR3aa: CASSTDYEQYF

abundance: NA
v_gene: TRBV6-5
d_gene: NA
j_gene: TRBJ2-5
CDR3nt: TGTGCCAGCAGTTACTCCACAGGGAGGGGACAAGAGACCCAGTACTTC
CDR3aa: CASSYSTGRGQETQYF

abundance: NA
v_gene: TRBV4-2
d_gene: NA
j_gene: TRBJ1-6
CDR3nt: TGTGCCAGCAGCCCCCGGGACGACCCCGTGGCTCCCCTCCACTTT
CDR3aa: CASSPRDDPVAPLHF

abundance: once
v_gene: TRBV19
d_gene: NA
j_gene: TRBJ1-1
CDR3nt: TGTGCCAGTAGTATAAGTTTTGGGGTCACTGAAGCTTTCTTT
CDR3aa: CASSISFGVTEAFF

abundance: once
v_gene: TRBV19
d_gene: NA
j_gene: TRBJ1-1
CDR3nt: TGTGCCAGTACCGTTACAGGGATTGGCACTGAAGCTTTCTTT
CDR3aa: CASTVTGIGTEAFF

abundance: NA
v_gene: TRBV7-2
d_gene: NA
j_gene: TRBJ1-2
CDR3nt: TGTGCCAGCAGCTCCCCGGGCTATGGCTACACCTTC
CDR3aa: CASSSPGYGYTF

abundance: NA
v_gene: TRBV5-8
d_gene: TRBD1
j_gene: TRBJ1-6
CDR3nt: TGTGCCAGCAGCTTAGACAGGGAAAATTCACCCCTCCACTTT
CDR3aa: CASSLDRENSPLHF

abundance: NA
v_gene: TRBV9
d_gene: NA
j_gene: TRBJ1-6
CDR3nt: TGTGCCAGCAGCGTAGGGGGCGGATCACCCCTCCACTTT
CDR3aa: CASSVGGGSPLHF

abundance: NA
v_gene: TRBV6-5
d_gene: NA
j_gene: TRBJ1-2
CDR3nt: TGTGCCAGCAGTTGGTTGGGAGGGAGGACTAACTATGGCTACACCTTC
CDR3aa: CASSWLGGRTNYGYTF

abundance: NA
v_gene: TRBV30
d_gene: TRBD1
j_gene: TRBJ2-7
CDR3nt: TGTGCCTGGAACCTAAAGGGGGCCTGGGCGAGCTCCTACGAGCAGTACTTC
CDR3aa: CAWNLKGAWASSYEQYF

abundance: NA
v_gene: TRBV29-1
d_gene: NA
j_gene: TRBJ1-2
CDR3nt: TGCAGCGTTGACGAGGGGAGCTACACCTTC
CDR3aa: CSVDEGSYTF

abundance: NA
v_gene: TRBV2
d_gene: NA
j_gene: TRBJ1-4
CDR3nt: TGTGCCAGCCTCGGCCCAGGGGAAAAACTGTTTTTT
CDR3aa: CASLGPGEKLFF

abundance: NA
v_gene: TRBV18
d_gene: NA
j_gene: TRBJ1-1
CDR3nt: TGTGCCAGCTCACCAGCCAGGAGCAACACTGAAGCTTTCTTT
CDR3aa: CASSPARSNTEAFF

abundance: NA
v_gene: TRBV27
d_gene: NA
j_gene: TRBJ2-6
CDR3nt: TGTGCCAGCACCCCAGGGATCGCGGCTGGGGCCAACGTCCTGACTTTC
CDR3aa: CASTPGIAAGANVLTF

abundance: NA
v_gene: TRBV6-6
d_gene: NA
j_gene: TRBJ2-7
CDR3nt: TGTGCCAGCAGTTACGAGGGCGGAGGATCCTACGAGCAGTACTTC
CDR3aa: CASSYEGGGSYEQYF

abundance: once
v_gene: TRBV5-1
d_gene: NA
j_gene: TRBJ1-1
CDR3nt: TGCGCCAGCAGCCTCCTCACGAACACTGAAGCTTTCTTT
CDR3aa: CASSLLTNTEAFF

abundance: NA
v_gene: TRBV6-6
d_gene: TRBD1
j_gene: TRBJ2-7
CDR3nt: TGTGCCAGCAGTTCCCCGGACAGGCCGGGCGAGCAGTACTTC
CDR3aa: CASSSPDRPGEQYF

abundance: once
v_gene: TRBV11-2
d_gene: NA
j_gene: TRBJ2-7
CDR3nt: TGTGCCAGCAGCCTAAGCTCAACCTACGAGCAGTACTTC
CDR3aa: CASSLSSTYEQYF

abundance: once
v_gene: TRBV14
d_gene: NA
j_gene: TRBJ2-1
CDR3nt: TGTGCCAGCAGCCCCACGAAGGGGGCCTACAATGAGCAGTTCTTC
CDR3aa: CASSPTKGAYNEQFF

abundance: NA
v_gene: TRBV19
d_gene: TRBD1
j_gene: TRBJ1-5
CDR3nt: TGTGCCAGTAGTCTTACAGGGGGTGATAAGCCCCAGCATTTT
CDR3aa: CASSLTGGDKPQHF

abundance: few
v_gene: TRBV19
d_gene: NA
j_gene: TRBJ2-2
CDR3nt: TGTGCCAGTAGTAGTCAGGGGGGTTACACCGGGGAGCTGTTTTTT
CDR3aa: CASSSQGGYTGELFF

abundance: NA
v_gene: TRBV4-2
d_gene: TRBD1
j_gene: TRBJ1-2
CDR3nt: TGTGCCAGCAGCCAAGGTATTGGACAGGGGGAAGGCTACACCTTC
CDR3aa: CASSQGIGQGEGYTF

abundance: NA
v_gene: TRBV11-3
d_gene: TRBD1
j_gene: TRBJ2-1
CDR3nt: TGTGCCAGCAGCCCGCGGGTAAGGACAGGTCTTGATGAGCAGTTCTTC
CDR3aa: CASSPRVRTGLDEQFF

abundance: NA
v_gene: TRBV19
d_gene: TRBD1
j_gene: TRBJ2-7
CDR3nt: TGTGCCAGTAGTATTGACAGGGTGAGAAACGAGCAGTACTTC
CDR3aa: CASSIDRVRNEQYF

abundance: NA
v_gene: TRBV5-1
d_gene: NA
j_gene: TRBJ2-7
CDR3nt: TGCGCCAGCAGCGTGGACTACGAGCAGTACTTC
CDR3aa: CASSVDYEQYF

abundance: NA
v_gene: TRBV7-9
d_gene: NA
j_gene: TRBJ1-1
CDR3nt: TGTGCCAGCAGCTTTAGATCCACTATGAACACTGAAGCTTTCTTT
CDR3aa: CASSFRSTMNTEAFF

abundance: NA
v_gene: TRBV19
d_gene: TRBD1
j_gene: TRBJ2-7
CDR3nt: TGTGCCAGTAGTCACCGGGACAGATCCTACGAGCAGTACTTC
CDR3aa: CASSHRDRSYEQYF

abundance: NA
v_gene: TRBV9
d_gene: TRBD1
j_gene: TRBJ1-3
CDR3nt: TGTGCCAGCACACGGGACAGAGGAAACACCATATATTTT
CDR3aa: CASTRDRGNTIYF

abundance: NA
v_gene: TRBV30
d_gene: TRBD1
j_gene: TRBJ1-2
CDR3nt: TGTGCCTGGAGTCTCGACAGGGGTGGGAGGGGGCACTATGGCTACACCTTC
CDR3aa: CAWSLDRGGRGHYGYTF

abundance: NA
v_gene: TRBV7-6
d_gene: NA
j_gene: TRBJ1-3
CDR3nt: TGTGCCAGCAGCTTGGGTCAGGGCAGCTCTGGAAACACCATATATTTT
CDR3aa: CASSLGQGSSGNTIYF